These 2 T cell receptor beta chains were sequenced from one sample in a study of OX40 agonist ivuxolimab in advanced cancers. Assay used: immunoSEQ multiplex PCR; TCRdb lists only in-frame clones, some missing. The sample lists under 100,000 clones, roughly 83% occurring once. The source material was CD4+ or CD8+ T cells sorted from blood, sampled in a trial of the OX40 agonist ivuxolimab. Source of these receptors: an adult with an advanced solid tumor such as melanoma, head and neck, liver or kidney cancer.

The gene calls are TRBV10-2 and TRBJ1-1; D is unclear. Germline CDR1 and CDR2: WSHSY and SAAADI. V lost 6 bases, J lost 1 base, and 6 bases lay in between. The CDR3 spans 12 residues. CDR3 nucleotides: TGCGCCAGCAGAAAAGGGAACACTGAAGCTTTCTTT. Amino acid sequence: CASRKGNTEAFF.

J is TRBJ1-5 and V is TRBV5-1; D is undetermined. Germline V gene data show CDR1 as SGHRS and CDR2 as YFSETQ. This CDR3 region has 15 residues. V lost 2 bases and J 1 base, leaving 10 bases between the germline ends. CDR3 DNA: TGCGCCAGCAGCTTTGACCCAGGAAGCAATCAGCCCCAGCATTTT. This sequence encodes CASSFDPGSNQPQHF. Variable domain in full (rest from reference TRBV5-1 and TRBJ1-5): KAGVTQTPRYLIKTRGQQVTLSCSPISGHRSVSWYQQTPGQGLQFLFEYFSETQRNKGNFPGRFSGRQFSNSRSEMNVSTLELGDSALYLCASSFDPGSNQPQHFGDGTRLSIL.